This T cell receptor (beta chain) emerged from a study of T cell responses to AZD1222 COVID-19 vaccine. A single count supports this clone. Its antigen is as yet unknown. The assay was immunoSEQ multiplex PCR, and TCRdb's table has in-frame clones only and misses some. The repertoire holds 94,000 or so clones, with 70% to 90% as singletons. Study-wide points: Spike regions recognized by vaccine-associated CD4 TCRs spanned the protein, led by 160-218 and 743-854.

V gave up 2 bases and J gave up 6 bases; unmatched junction bases: 8. The germline CDR1 and CDR2 sequences are MNHEY and SVGEGT. The CDR3 is 16 residues long. The TCR originated in an adult in good health. The rearrangement joins TRBV6-2 or TRBV6-3 to TRBJ2-1; the match to TRBD2 covers 9 bases. This sample comprised peripheral blood, obtained on day 0 of AZD1222 vaccination. The CDR3 region is CASSYTRGGSSNEQFF. For the CDR3, the DNA is TGTGCCAGCAGTTACACGCGGGGGGGTTCTAGCAATGAGCAGTTCTTC.